This T cell receptor (beta chain) originates from a study of cytomegalovirus exposure and HLA in healthy donors. Background on the study: The same platform as the approximately 730 first-cohort repertoires was used for the 100 to 150 validation repertoires, a later analysis reported.

In regard to this clone: Its specificity is unknown.

Data came from immunoSEQ multiplex PCR; TCRdb stores just in-frame clones and leaves some out. The sample has 250,000 or so clones, around 90% seen once. Trimming took off 5 bases at V and 1 base at J, with 17 bases between the two ends. There are 16 residues in the CDR3. Germline lookup yields CDR1 SGHAT and CDR2 FQNNGV. Findings and caveats of the study: Reportedly, diagnosis of cytomegalovirus status by the classifier showed high specificity and sensitivity. Most TCRs appeared rarely, but some public TCRs recurred in many donors. Specificity of a few CMV-associated chains for CMV antigens was verified in vitro.

The chain carries TRBV11-2 and TRBJ1-1; TRBD1 is a possible D gene (5 bases). Sequencing was carried out using PBMCs. The origin of this receptor is a woman aged 18-29 years in good health and CMV-seronegative. The CDR3 here is CASSLSRGGGNTEAFF. DNA for the CDR3: TGTGCCAGCAGCCTGTCAAGGGGCGGGGGGAACACTGAAGCTTTCTTT.